These T cell receptor beta chains were read from a single sample in a study of CXCR3-negative and CXCR3-positive naive CD8 T cells. For each CDR3 protein, TCRdb gives one entry from its re-call of the 5' RACE reads, without DNA. With 100,000 or so distinct CDR3 sequences in the sample, the ten largest clones hold around 0.36%. Sequencing used naive CXCR3+ CD8+ T cells from blood. These receptors were collected from a human donor in good health. Some clones in this sample may be carry-over from other donors' samples. Each CDR3 is given with its conserved first and last residue. The order of the fields is CDR3 protein, V gene, J gene.

CASSPGWDRGKIQPQHF	TRBV7-8	TRBJ1-5
CASSLAGAGTQPQHF	TRBV7-8	TRBJ1-5
CSVVLTSLWNEQFF	TRBV29-1	TRBJ2-1
CASSFNPAGYEQYF	TRBV11-2	TRBJ2-7
CAVRQGAYEQYF	TRBV7-9	TRBJ2-7
CASSPPGGGFLHEQYF	TRBV11-2	TRBJ2-7
CASSFGRDRSYEQYF	TRBV7-9	TRBJ2-7
CASSLVRDRVYEQYF	TRBV12-3/TRBV12-4	TRBJ2-7
CASRHIGQGYYEQYF	TRBV21-1	TRBJ2-7
CASSVASGTGELFF	TRBV9	TRBJ2-2
CASSPTGNNEQFF	TRBV6-4	TRBJ2-1
CASSQSTMGYEQFF	TRBV4-1	TRBJ2-1
CASSQDRGAGEQYF	TRBV4-1	TRBJ2-7
CATSRGAGAPYEQYF	TRBV15	TRBJ2-7
CATSESLAFQETQYF	TRBV24-1	TRBJ2-5
CSVGTAYEQYF	TRBV29-1	TRBJ2-7
CASSLALGTGAIYEQYF	TRBV5-1	TRBJ2-7
CASNQDRGRGTEAFF	TRBV4-3	TRBJ1-1
CASRSDGTYEQYF	TRBV28	TRBJ2-7
CASRRQGSSGANVLTF	TRBV2	TRBJ2-6
CASSLGTHDEQYF	TRBV7-2	TRBJ2-7
CASSGLAGGFEQFF	TRBV25-1	TRBJ2-1
CASSYSTGGPRNEQFF	TRBV6-5	TRBJ2-1
CASRTLNPSVLGYEQYF	TRBV28	TRBJ2-7
CASSLARAYEQYF	TRBV12-3/TRBV12-4	TRBJ2-7
CASSSRPAGELFF	TRBV5-6	TRBJ2-2
CASSDDYDGYTF	TRBV6-6	TRBJ1-2
CAISEAGPDTVNYGYTF	TRBV10-3	TRBJ1-2
CASSQEELAGGNQETQYF	TRBV4-2	TRBJ2-5
CASSQDSSTWRGDNEQFF	TRBV4-3	TRBJ2-1
CASSDRTGMNTEAFF	TRBV25-1	TRBJ1-1
CASSLADSLSYEQYF	TRBV7-6	TRBJ2-7
CASSLEPGTGGETQYF	TRBV7-2	TRBJ2-5
CASNNDRDQETQYF	TRBV6-6	TRBJ2-5
CASSLGRTSDVNLYTYEQYF	TRBV5-1	TRBJ2-7
CASSYPPGQNTQYF	TRBV6-2/TRBV6-3	TRBJ2-3
CASSIPDRTGELFF	TRBV5-1	TRBJ2-2
CSVDKRNTDTQYF	TRBV29-1	TRBJ2-3
CASNIGTARTDTQYF	TRBV12-3/TRBV12-4	TRBJ2-3
CASSFWGPGNQPQHF	TRBV27	TRBJ1-5
CASSVDSSRSYNEQFF	TRBV9	TRBJ2-1
CASSMRVVGLGYNEQFF	TRBV12-3/TRBV12-4	TRBJ2-1
CASSYPNTGELFF	TRBV6-5	TRBJ2-2